Presented here are 17 T cell receptor beta chains from one specimen sequenced in a study of shared T cell receptors in the human thymus. Assay used: immunoSEQ multiplex PCR; TCRdb lists only in-frame clones, some missing. The repertoire consists of about 660,000 clones, with approximately 88% occurring once and the leading ten covering over 0.008%. This sample also belongs to another study, concerning human thymus T cells.

Sequenced: thymocytes. The receptors derive from a boy under two years old with a congenital heart defect.

The V gene is TRBV19, the J gene TRBJ2-6; no clear D. Germline CDR1 LNHDA, CDR2 SQIVND (reference sequence). Deletions cut 2 bases from V and 0 bases from J, with 20 bases between. The CDR3 has 20 amino acids. CDR3 bases: TGTGCCAGTAGTATAAGACCCAGCGCTCATTTTTTCTCTGGGGCCAACGTCCTGACTTTC. Its translation is CASSIRPSAHFFSGANVLTF.

The chain uses TRBV4-2 and TRBJ2-7; TRBD2 might be the D (5 bases). The V gene lost 4 bases and the J gene lost 2 bases, with 12 bases spanning the gap. The germline gives CDR1 LGHNA, CDR2 YNFKEQ. The CDR3 sequence is 14 residues long. CDR3 DNA: TGTGCCAGCAGCCGAATGGAGGCGCCCTACGAGCAGTACTTC. Its protein product is CASSRMEAPYEQYF.

The chain combines TRBV4-3 with TRBJ2-3; TRBD2 aligns across 9 bases. The CDR3 totals 20 residues. The junction had 19 bases not matched to a gene; V was cut back by 0 bases and J by 6 bases. Germline CDR1 reads LGHNA; CDR2 reads YSLEER. The CDR3 DNA follows: TGCGCCAGCAGCCAAGATGTTAGGCCGGGACTAGCAGTGATGAGGGATACGCAGTATTTT. It codes for CASSQDVRPGLAVMRDTQYF.

In DNA form, the CDR3 reads TGCAGCGTTGAAGACCTGTACAATGAGCAGTTCTTC. Amino acids: CSVEDLYNEQFF. The J gene is TRBJ2-1, the V gene TRBV29-1; D not resolved. This CDR3 spans 12 amino acids. Germline loops: CDR1 SQVTM, CDR2 ANQGSEA. The ends were cut back, 0 bases at V and 4 bases at J, with 4 bases in the middle.

This chain connects TRBV5-8 to TRBJ2-7; 9 bases match TRBD2. Germline V gene lookup returns CDR1 SGHTS and CDR2 YDEGEE. CDR3 length: 18 residues. After removal of 0 bases from V and 6 bases from J, the junction contained 16 bases not matched to a gene. This chain's CDR3 is CASSLGHNGLARDCEQYF. The CDR3 nucleotides are TGTGCCAGCAGCTTGGGGCACAACGGACTAGCGCGTGATTGCGAGCAGTACTTC.

The chain carries TRBV19 and TRBJ1-5; TRBD1 is a possible D gene (5 bases). Germline lookup yields CDR1 LNHDA and CDR2 SQIVND (reference sequence). The CDR3 loop spans 16 amino acids. Trimming shortened V by 3 bases and J by 4 bases, and 16 bases separated the two germline ends. Here the CDR3 reads CASSIARQGGNQPQHF. The CDR3 DNA follows: TGTGCCAGTAGTATTGCAAGGCAGGGAGGAAATCAGCCCCAGCATTTT. The variable domain in full, completed from reference TRBV19 and TRBJ1-5, reads DGGITQSPKYLFRKEGQNVTLSCEQNLNHDAMYWYRQDPGQGLRLIYYSQIVNDFQKGDIAEGYSVSREKKESFPLTVTSAQKNPTAFYLCASSIARQGGNQPQHFGDGTRLSIL.

The chain uses TRBV7-2 and TRBJ2-1; 13 positions match TRBD2. J was trimmed by 7 bases and V by 2 bases; bases with no gene match: 14. Germline V gene lookup returns CDR1 SGHTA and CDR2 FQGNSA. This CDR3 contains 19 residues. The CDR3 reads CASSLPPLLAGGPGNEQFF. CDR3 coding DNA: TGTGCCAGCAGCTTACCCCCTTTACTAGCGGGAGGGCCGGGAAATGAGCAGTTCTTC.

The J gene is TRBJ2-3, the V gene TRBV5-1; 7 bases match TRBD1. V shed 4 bases and J 0 bases; nucleotides not matched to a gene: 5. Germline CDR1 reads SGHRS; CDR2 reads YFSETQ. The CDR3 contains 15 residues. In nucleotides, the CDR3 is TGCGCCAGCAGCCGGGGACAGCCAAGCACAGATACGCAGTATTTT. The encoded protein is CASSRGQPSTDTQYF.

This rearrangement joins TRBV6-4 to TRBJ2-1; 9 bases align to TRBD2. The CDR3 extends over 16 amino acids. Germline V gene sequence: CDR1 MRHNA, CDR2 SNTAGT. Trimming took 0 bases from V and 7 from J; bases not matched to a gene: 7. In nucleotides, the CDR3 is TGTGCCAGCAGTGACTCCCCGGGACTAGCCTTTAATGAGCAGTTCTTC. It yields the protein CASSDSPGLAFNEQFF.

The chain joins TRBV18 to TRBJ2-1; TRBD2 might be the D (6 bases). CDR3 length equals 15 residues. The V gene's germline CDR1 is KGHSH and CDR2 LQKENI. Deletions cut 4 bases from V and 3 bases from J, with 13 bases between. The CDR3 nucleotides are TGTGCCAGCTCACGGCGGGTAGCGGTCTACAATGAGCAGTTCTTC. Protein product: CASSRRVAVYNEQFF.

The gene calls are TRBV2 and TRBJ2-1; TRBD2 matches at 7 bases. Per the germline V gene, CDR1 is SNHLY and CDR2 is FYNNEI. J gave up 0 bases and V 7 bases, and 12 bases lay outside the gene matches. CDR3 length: 17 residues. CDR3 nucleotides: TGTGCCAGCACCCGAGAGGGCGGGAGAACCTCCTACAATGAGCAGTTCTTC. It yields the protein CASTREGGRTSYNEQFF. The entire variable domain, with the rest obtained from reference TRBV2 and TRBJ2-1, is as follows: EPEVTQTPSHQVTQMGQEVILRCVPISNHLYFYWYRQILGQKVEFLVSFYNNEISEKSEIFDDQFSVERPDGSNFTLKIRSTKLEDSAMYFCASTREGGRTSYNEQFFGPGTRLTVL.

The chain recombines TRBV4-3 with TRBJ2-7; D is possibly TRBD2 (6 bases). From germline, CDR1 is LGHNA and CDR2 YSLEER. The CDR3 is 16 residues long. Trimming took off 1 base at V and 3 bases at J, with 16 bases between the two ends. CDR3 in DNA: TGCGCCAGCAGCCAAGGTTGGGGGGACTCCCTCTACGAGCAGTACTTC. Protein sequence: CASSQGWGDSLYEQYF.

The CDR3 protein is CASSKQGARPGGYTF. The CDR3 nucleotides are TGTGCCAGCAGTAAACAGGGGGCCCGCCCCGGTGGCTACACCTTC. This chain links TRBV6-5 with TRBJ1-2, with 9 positions matching TRBD1. J lost 7 bases, V lost 5 bases, and 11 bases had no gene match. The length of the CDR3 is 15 residues. Germline lookup yields CDR1 MNHEY and CDR2 SVGAGI.

This sequence joins TRBV4-2 and TRBJ2-5; the match to TRBD2 covers 8 bases. The DNA end is a closer match to TRBJ2-7, so the J assignment may be wrong. The CDR3 contains 16 residues. Germline V gene sequence: CDR1 LGHNA, CDR2 YNFKEQ. This CDR3 reads CASSQVSTSGAYEQYF. CDR3 DNA sequence: TGTGCCAGCAGCCAAGTTAGTACTAGCGGAGCCTACGAGCAGTACTTC.

The chain carries TRBV19 and TRBJ2-3, with 10 bases fitting TRBD1. V shed 6 bases and J 4 bases; nucleotides not matched to a gene: 10. From germline, CDR1 is LNHDA and CDR2 SQIVND (reference sequence). The CDR3 runs to 16 residues. This CDR3 reads CASSHSTGGLPDTQYF. CDR3 DNA: TGTGCCAGTAGCCATTCGACAGGGGGCCTCCCAGATACGCAGTATTTT.

This chain links TRBV5-1 with TRBJ2-7; 12 positions match TRBD2. J lost 3 bases, V lost 7 bases, and 17 bases had no gene match. CDR1 is SGHRS and CDR2 is YFSETQ in the germline V gene. The CDR3 has 18 residues. CDR3 DNA sequence: TGCGCCAGCGCCCTTGGGGCCCCTAGCGGGAGGGGTTTCTACGAGCAGTACTTC. It yields the protein CASALGAPSGRGFYEQYF.

This chain uses TRBV7-9 with TRBJ2-5; no definite D call. TRBJ2-7 explains the end of the DNA better; the J call may be wrong. Looked up from germline, CDR1 is SEHNR and CDR2 is FQNEAQ (reference sequence). The CDR3 spans 12 residues. DNA for the CDR3: TGTGCCAGCAGCTTTACAGACGACGAGCAGTACTTC. This encodes CASSFTDDEQYF.